Below, 5 T cell receptor beta chains from the same sample are listed, as sequenced in a study of T cell clonotyping in hematopoietic cell transplantation. Measured with immunoSEQ multiplex PCR; TCRdb has only the in-frame clones, and not every one. The repertoire holds approximately 50,000 clones, with more than 75% as singletons. The time point was: recipient sample about 28 days before transplant, after cytoreduction. The specimen was peripheral blood mononuclear cells, collected before stem cell transplant. These receptors came from a man aged 60 to 69 with biphenotypic leukemia. Some clones in this sample may be carry-over from other donors' samples.

This clone occurred a few times. The chain carries TRBV5-8 and TRBJ1-2; no reliable D call. V gave up 2 bases and J gave up 4 bases, with 6 bases separating them. CDR3 length equals 12 residues. Per germline, CDR1 SGHTS and CDR2 YDEGEE. This CDR3 is CASSLNLYGYTF. The DNA for the CDR3 is TGTGCCAGCAGCTTAAACCTCTATGGCTACACCTTC.

This chain joins TRBV2 and TRBJ2-2; D perhaps matches TRBD2 (6 bases). CDR1 and CDR2 from the germline V gene are SNHLY and FYNNEI. The V end lost 6 bases, the J end lost 9 bases, and 17 bases lay between the germline ends. The CDR3 is 14 amino acids. The DNA for the CDR3 is TGTGCCAGCAGGGGAGGTAGCGGCCGTTGGGAGCTGTTTTTT. This translates into CASRGGSGRWELFF.

This chain uses TRBV14 with TRBJ1-2, with a weak D call TRBD1 (5 bases). The CDR3 is made up of 15 amino acids. The V end was cut by 0 bases, the J end by 3 bases, with 11 bases between. In germline, CDR1 is SGHDN, CDR2 FVKESK. CDR3 region: CASSQDPQGDYGYTF. The CDR3 DNA reads as TGTGCCAGCAGCCAAGACCCGCAGGGTGACTATGGCTACACCTTC.

The V gene is TRBV4-2, the J gene TRBJ1-2; D is perhaps TRBD1 (6 bases). Germline-derived CDR1 and CDR2 are LGHNA and YNFKEQ. The CDR3 contains 15 residues. V dropped 1 base and J dropped 4 bases, with 13 bases sitting between them. The CDR3 reads CASSQAGIRGYGYTF. CDR3 sequence (DNA): TGTGCCAGCAGCCAAGCTGGAATCAGGGGCTATGGCTACACCTTC.

The gene calls are TRBV6-5 and TRBJ1-2, with a weak D call TRBD1 (5 bases). The CDR3 consists of 13 residues. Germline CDR1 and CDR2: MNHEY and SVGAGI. V lost 2 bases and J lost 6, with 10 bases in between. The CDR3 nucleotides read TGTGCCAGCAGTTACGGCAGGGTCGATGGCTACACCTTC. This gives the protein CASSYGRVDGYTF.